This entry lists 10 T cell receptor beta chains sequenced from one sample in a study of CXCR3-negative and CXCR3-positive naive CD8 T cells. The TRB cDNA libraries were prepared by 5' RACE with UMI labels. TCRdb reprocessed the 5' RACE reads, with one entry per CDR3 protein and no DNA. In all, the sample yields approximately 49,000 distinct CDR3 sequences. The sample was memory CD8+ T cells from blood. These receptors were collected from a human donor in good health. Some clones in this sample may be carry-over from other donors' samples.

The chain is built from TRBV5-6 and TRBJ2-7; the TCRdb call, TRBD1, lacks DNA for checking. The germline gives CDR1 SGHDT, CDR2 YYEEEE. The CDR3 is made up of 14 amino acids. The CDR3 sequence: CASSQGQGFYEQYF.

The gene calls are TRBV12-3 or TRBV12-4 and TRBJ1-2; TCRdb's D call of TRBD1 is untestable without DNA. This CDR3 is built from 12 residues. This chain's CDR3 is CASRSGQGYYTF.

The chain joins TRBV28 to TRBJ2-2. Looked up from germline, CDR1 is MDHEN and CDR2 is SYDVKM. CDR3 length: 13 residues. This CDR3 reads CASSLMSPGELFF.

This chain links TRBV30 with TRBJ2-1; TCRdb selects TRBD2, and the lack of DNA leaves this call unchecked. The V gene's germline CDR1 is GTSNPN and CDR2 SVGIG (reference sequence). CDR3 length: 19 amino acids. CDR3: CAWSAGGGTSGRDYNEQFF.

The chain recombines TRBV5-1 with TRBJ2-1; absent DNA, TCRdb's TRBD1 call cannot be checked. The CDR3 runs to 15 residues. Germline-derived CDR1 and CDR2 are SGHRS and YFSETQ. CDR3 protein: CASSFLAGTVHEQFF.

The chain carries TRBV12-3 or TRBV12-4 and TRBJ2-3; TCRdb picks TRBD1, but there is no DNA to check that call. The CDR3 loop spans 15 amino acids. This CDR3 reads CASTSRDSSTDTQYF.

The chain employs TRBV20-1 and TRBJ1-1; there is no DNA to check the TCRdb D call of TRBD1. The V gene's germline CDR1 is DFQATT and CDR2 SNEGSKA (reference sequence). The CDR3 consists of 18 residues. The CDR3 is CSAVYVHLNRIMNTEAFF.

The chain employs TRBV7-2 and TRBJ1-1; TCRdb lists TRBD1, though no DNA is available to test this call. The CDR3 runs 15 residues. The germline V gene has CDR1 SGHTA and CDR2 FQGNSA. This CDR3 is CASSLSERGGTEAFF.

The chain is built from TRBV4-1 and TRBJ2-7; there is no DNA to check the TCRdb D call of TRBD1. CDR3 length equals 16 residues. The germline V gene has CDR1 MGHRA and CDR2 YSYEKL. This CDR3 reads CASSQGLTEDSYEQYF.

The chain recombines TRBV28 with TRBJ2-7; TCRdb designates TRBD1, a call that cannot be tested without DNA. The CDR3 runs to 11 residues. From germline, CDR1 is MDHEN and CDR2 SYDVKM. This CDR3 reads CASSPGGEQYF.